This T cell receptor (beta chain) was sequenced in a study of T cells in women clearing cervical HPV infection. Study context: Controls gave blood once infection was undetectable; cases at lesion identification. The study's findings and limits: Cases carried less TRBV6-7 than controls: approximately 0.1% versus 0.16%.

The CDR3 runs 14 residues. Trimming left V 0 bases short and J 8 bases short, with 13 bases between. In germline, CDR1 is DFQATT, CDR2 SNEGSKA (reference sequence). Produced via immunoSEQ multiplex PCR; TCRdb's table is partial and in-frame only. Recorded for this sample: about 31,000 clones. A word on this clone: Its antigen is undetermined. The read halts 3 residues ahead of the CDR3 end, with the missing end drawn from the germline J gene.

Sequenced: blood buffy coat. The clonotype comes from a woman between 18 and 69 years old with a cervical HPV16 infection that either progressed to CIN3+ or cleared (not recorded which). The rearrangement joins TRBV20-1 to TRBJ1-4, with D unresolved. The sequenced CDR3 bases are TGCAGTGCTAGAGATAGAGGGCAGAGCGAAAAA. Translating gives CSARDRGQSEK. The whole CDR3 is CSARDRGQSEKLFF.